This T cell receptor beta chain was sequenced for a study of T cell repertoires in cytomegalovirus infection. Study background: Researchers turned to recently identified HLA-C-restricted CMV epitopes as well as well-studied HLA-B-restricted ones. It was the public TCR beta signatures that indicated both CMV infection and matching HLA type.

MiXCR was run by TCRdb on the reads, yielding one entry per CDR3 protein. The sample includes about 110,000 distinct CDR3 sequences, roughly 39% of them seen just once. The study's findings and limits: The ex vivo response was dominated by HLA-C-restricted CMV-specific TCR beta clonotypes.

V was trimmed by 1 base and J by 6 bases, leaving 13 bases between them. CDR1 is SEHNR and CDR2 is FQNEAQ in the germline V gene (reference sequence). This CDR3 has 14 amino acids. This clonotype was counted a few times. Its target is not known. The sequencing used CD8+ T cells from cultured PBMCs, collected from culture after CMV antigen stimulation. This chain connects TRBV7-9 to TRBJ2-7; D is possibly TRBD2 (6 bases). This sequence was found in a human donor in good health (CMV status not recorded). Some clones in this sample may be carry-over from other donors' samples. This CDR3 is CASSLDSGVGEQYF. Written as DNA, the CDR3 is TGTGCCAGCAGCTTAGATTCGGGGGTCGGCGAGCAGTACTTC.